The text below deals with one TCR beta chain. Trimming left V 1 base short and J 4 bases short, with 13 bases between. The CDR3 sequence is 15 residues long. The germline gives CDR1 MGHDK, CDR2 SYGVNS. Original processing methods: How many nucleated cells were present was estimated from reference gene primer amplification. Some clones are missing from TCRdb's copy, which holds only in-frame ones; the method was immunoSEQ multiplex PCR. That table furnishes V, J and clone size, whereas the DNA furnished D and trimming. This table has tens of thousands of clones, roughly 81% appearing once. The source of the sample is a study of blood T cell repertoires in COVID-19. Study information: Material from acute and convalescent COVID-19 was sourced from the United States, Italy and Spain.

The sample taken for sequencing was peripheral blood. The rearrangement uses TRBV25-1 and TRBJ1-2; D is possibly TRBD1 (6 bases). The receptor's source is a woman aged 55 to 70 with acute or convalescent COVID-19. The CDR3 sequence is CASSEWTVFRYGYTF. The DNA for the CDR3 is TGTGCCAGCAGTGAATGGACAGTATTTCGCTATGGCTACACCTTC.